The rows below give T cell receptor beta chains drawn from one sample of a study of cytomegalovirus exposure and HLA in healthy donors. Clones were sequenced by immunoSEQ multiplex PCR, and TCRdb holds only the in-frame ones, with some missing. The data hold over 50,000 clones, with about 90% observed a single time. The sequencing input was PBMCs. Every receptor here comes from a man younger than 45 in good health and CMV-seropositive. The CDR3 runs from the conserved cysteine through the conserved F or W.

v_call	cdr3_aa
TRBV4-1	CASSSGQGAIYF
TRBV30	CAWIPRWGDPSGNTIYF
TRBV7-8	CASSLDRGFEKLFF
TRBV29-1	CSAIGTGALGYTF
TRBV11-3	CASSPRTSGSREQFF
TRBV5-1	CASSFGGRPSYEQYF
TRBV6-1	CASFGTGGDSPLHF
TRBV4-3	CASSQDAGGDTGELFF
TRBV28	CASSPPRGTEAFF
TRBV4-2	CASSQEAQYTGELFF
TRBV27	CASSPSGAPGEKLFF
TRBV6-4	CASSETGNQPQHF
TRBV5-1	CASSFVGTGEVTEAFF
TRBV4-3	CASSQETSSSTQYF
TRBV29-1	CSVDKQGATEAFF
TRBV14	CASSRTSGRTDTQYF
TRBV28	CASSFTGRGNTIYF
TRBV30	CAWSLSRGLPSGGYTF
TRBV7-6	CASSILLAGGSYEQYF
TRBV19	CATREGAGANVLTF
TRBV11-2	CASSLLRAPDTQYF
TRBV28	CASRNRRGHRNTEAFF
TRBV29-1	CSVEGGTGGLAGARGYEQYF
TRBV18	CASLVSGLNTEAFF
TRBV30	CAWASGRTSYEQYF
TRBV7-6	CASSLEAGGGQPQHF
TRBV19	CASSRISSGPSGHNEQFF
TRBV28	CASTGLQGYEQYF
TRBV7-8	CASSASRVATEAFF
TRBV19	CASSMAGTSVNNEQFF
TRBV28	CASSYHRGLTEAFF
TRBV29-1	CSVGTSNTGELFF
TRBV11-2	CASSPGTSGEQFF
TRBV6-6	CASSPSYGYTF
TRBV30	CAWRPTTSYEQYF
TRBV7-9	CASSLGREESYGYTF
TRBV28	CASSLGQGTTEAFF
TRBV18	CASSLARQRSNEKLFF
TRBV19	CASSLYSGGDTEAFF
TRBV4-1	CASSQEERRETQYF
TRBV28	CASSLIRGGTGMNTEAFF
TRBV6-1	CASSEGTGMETQYF
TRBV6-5	CASRDRGNTEAFF
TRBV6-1	CASTSEHTDTQYF
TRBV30	CAWSGDRGLEQYF
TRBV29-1	CSLRLAGSPYNEQFF
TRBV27	CASSSSSTKNIQYF
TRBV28	CASSLPRVNTEAFF
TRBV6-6	CATSRRGLDTEAFF
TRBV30	CAWSVRGIETQYF
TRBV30	CAWSGQGENQPQHF
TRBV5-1	CACHEAGVFDEQFF
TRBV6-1	CASMGLGELFF
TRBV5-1	CASSQTTGNMDTGELFF
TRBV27	CASSFLRGQPQHF
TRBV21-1	CASTHRQGAYGYTF